These T cell receptor beta chains were read from a single sample in a study of blood T cells in healthy people across ages. TCRdb ran MiXCR on the 5' RACE reads and lists one entry per CDR3 protein. The sample consists of around 1,800,000 distinct CDR3 sequences, more than 35% of them appearing once. Sequencing was done on a sample of blood. These receptors were obtained from a human donor in good health. Both conserved end residues are part of each CDR3. The order of the fields is V gene, CDR3 protein.

V gene: TRBV28
CDR3 protein: CASSLPGTGLFNDRYEQYF

V gene: TRBV6-5
CDR3 protein: CASSVAGGPQETQYF

V gene: TRBV9
CDR3 protein: CASSVAGTRGETQYF

V gene: TRBV10-3
CDR3 protein: CAIQRTGDYEQYF

V gene: TRBV5-1
CDR3 protein: CASRPFSSSYNEQFF

V gene: TRBV29-1
CDR3 protein: CSVEGGFGTEAFF

V gene: TRBV3-1
CDR3 protein: CASSPFIGGNQPQHF

V gene: TRBV7-9
CDR3 protein: CASSHLTSGGQETQYF

V gene: TRBV7-2
CDR3 protein: CANSRDSYYNEQFF

V gene: TRBV9
CDR3 protein: CASSVEASSTDTQYF

V gene: TRBV2
CDR3 protein: CASSPRRDITEAFF

V gene: TRBV24-1
CDR3 protein: CATSFGPEQFF

V gene: TRBV28
CDR3 protein: CASSLWVKGDEQFF

V gene: TRBV27
CDR3 protein: CASSRFSTVQETQYF

V gene: TRBV20-1
CDR3 protein: CSARATDRVMGNEQFF

V gene: TRBV7-8
CDR3 protein: CASSNLRLAGETQYF

V gene: TRBV7-8
CDR3 protein: CASSLIFGDVAKNIQYF